This TCR beta chain comes out of a study of beta chain features in type 1 diabetes. Study findings and constraints: It was among patients, rather than healthy donors, that naive, central memory and Treg TCRB repertoires appeared more similar. Moderate yet significant TCRB CDR3 shortening was seen in Type 1 diabetes patients in all four CD4+ subsets.

cDNA synthesis used the whole RNA isolate, giving expressed TCRB sequences. Measured with immunoSEQ multiplex PCR; TCRdb has only the in-frame clones, and not every one. The sample yields tens of thousands of clones, around 63% seen once. Concerning this clone: Its antigen is not known.

V gave up 7 bases and J gave up 3 bases, with 15 bases separating them. This CDR3 region has 14 residues. Germline assignment: CDR1 SGHTA and CDR2 FQGTGA. The collection from each donor was one heparinised blood draw averaging roughly 100 mL. Stem cell-like memory, regulatory, central memory and naive CD4+ cells were sorted via CD45RO/CCR7/CD25/CD127/CD95/CD27. This chain joins TRBV7-3 and TRBJ1-1; D is uncertain. The material sequenced was Tregs from blood. The clonotype originates from a man younger than 45 with type 1 diabetes. Some clones in this sample may be carry-over from other donors' samples. The CDR3 here is CASKRAPLDTEAFF. DNA for the CDR3: TGTGCCAGCAAGAGGGCGCCCCTGGACACTGAAGCTTTCTTT.